This TCR beta chain was observed in a study of T cells in Graves' hyperthyroidism and ophthalmopathy. Exclusions: uncontrolled infection, other autoimmune disease, pregnancy, lactation. Used for diagnoses were clinical symptoms, serum thyroxine and TRAb, thyroid ultrasound and orbital computed tomography. Out of less than 12 ml of fresh peripheral blood came the PBMCs. The V gene end was trimmed by 6 bases and the J gene end by 1 base; junction bases not matched to a gene: 10. Germline V CDR1 and CDR2: SQVTM, ANQGSEA. This CDR3 comprises 18 residues. The sample holds a few counts of this clonotype. TCR beta CDR3 regions were amplified from RNA. Initially, a first-round RT-PCR of the TCR CDR3 employed the HTBI primer set. One entry per CDR3 protein results from TCRdb running MiXCR on the multiplex PCR reads. The table records approximately 400,000 distinct CDR3 sequences, 20% to 30% of them present only once.

Sequencing was done on a sample of blood. The V and J genes are TRBV29-1 and TRBJ2-1; 15 nucleotides line up with TRBD2. This clonotype originated in a man aged 50-60 years with Graves' hyperthyroidism. The chain's CDR3 is CSVAGTSGRFVSYNEQFF. Here the CDR3 DNA reads TGCAGCGTCGCAGGGACTAGCGGGAGGTTTGTGTCCTACAATGAGCAGTTCTTC.